This T cell receptor (beta chain) was obtained from a study of OX40 agonist ivuxolimab in advanced cancers. Findings of the study overall: Doses of 0.1 to 3.0 mg/kg were accompanied by clonal expansion of CD4+ and CD8+ blood T cells by week 6.

From germline, CDR1 is SGDLS and CDR2 YYNGEE. The CDR3 spans 15 residues. Trimming took off 0 bases at V and 1 base at J, with 11 bases between the two ends. Clones were read by immunoSEQ multiplex PCR, and TCRdb kept only the in-frame ones, dropping some. The table has 77,000 or so clones, 81% seen once. On this clone: Antigen unknown.

Sample: CD4+ or CD8+ T cells sorted from blood, taken in a trial of the OX40 agonist ivuxolimab. V and J are TRBV9 and TRBJ2-7; D may be TRBD1 (6 bases). The source of this sequence is an adult with an advanced solid tumor such as melanoma, head and neck, liver or kidney cancer. CDR3 sequence: CASSVGPQGSYEQYF. CDR3 in DNA: TGTGCCAGCAGCGTAGGGCCACAGGGATCCTACGAGCAGTACTTC.